The present T cell receptor (beta chain) was sequenced within a study of blood T cell repertoires in COVID-19. The assay was immunoSEQ multiplex PCR, and TCRdb's table has in-frame clones only and misses some. The data hold 100,000 to 150,000 clones, with more than 85% observed a single time. Germline V gene sequence: CDR1 MNHNY, CDR2 SVGAGI (reference sequence). This CDR3 region has 13 residues. The V end was cut by 8 bases, the J end by 4 bases, with 14 bases between. The chain links TRBV6-6 to TRBJ1-2; D might be TRBD1 (5 bases). The specimen sequenced was peripheral blood. The TCR sequence derives from a man aged 50 or older with COVID-19, enrolled during active disease. The CDR3 region has the DNA TGTGCCAGCGGGCCTGGGGCAGCCTATGGCTACACCTTC. Protein product: CASGPGAAYGYTF.